This TCR beta chain was observed in a study of blood T cell repertoires in COVID-19. Method: immunoSEQ multiplex PCR; TCRdb's copy keeps in-frame clones and lacks some. The sample holds 250,000 or so clones; roughly 88% are singletons and the top ten take over 1.3%. The CDR3 is 14 residues long. Germline values: CDR1 LNHDA, CDR2 SQIVND (reference sequence). Unmatched junction bases numbered 7, after V lost 7 bases and J lost 6 bases. This receptor was taken from an elderly man with acute or convalescent COVID-19. Sequencing input: peripheral blood. The gene calls are TRBV19 and TRBJ1-4; 8 nucleotides match TRBD1. As DNA, the CDR3 is TGTGCCAGTAAAAACAGGGGGACGGATGAAAAACTGTTTTTT. Amino acids: CASKNRGTDEKLFF.